The TCR beta chain under discussion was sequenced for a study of blood T cell repertoires in COVID-19. As to this clone: This same CDR3 is encoded by further DNA sequences in the sample.

This CDR3 region has 15 residues. V lost 0 bases to trimming and J lost 1 base, with 9 bases between them. The germline V gene has CDR1 SGDLS and CDR2 YYNGEE. Clones were read by immunoSEQ multiplex PCR, and TCRdb kept only the in-frame ones, dropping some. In the table there are some 300,000 clones, about nine tenths of which are singletons. Source material: peripheral blood. The rearrangement links TRBV9 to TRBJ2-3; D may be TRBD1 (6 bases). This receptor was taken from a young woman with COVID-19, enrolled during active disease. The DNA of the CDR3 is TGTGCCAGCAGCGTAGCAGGGGCTGGCACAGATACGCAGTATTTT. As protein: CASSVAGAGTDTQYF. The full variable domain, in which reference TRBV9 and TRBJ2-3 provide the parts outside the CDR3, is DSGVTQTPKHLITATGQRVTLRCSPRSGDLSVYWYQQSLDQGLQFLIQYYNGEERAKGNILERFSAQQFPDLHSELNLSSLELGDSALYFCASSVAGAGTDTQYFGPGTRLTVL.